This T cell receptor beta chain was profiled in a study of somatic mutations in cytotoxic T cells in rheumatoid arthritis. Flow cytometry was used to check the purity of CD4+ and CD8+ cells, which had been isolated by positive magnetic bead selection. The V end was cut by 8 bases, the J end by 4 bases, with 12 bases between. This CDR3 is 13 amino acids long. Germline loops: CDR1 MNHEY, CDR2 SMNVEV (reference sequence). The study's findings and limits: Within 8 of 65 patients, the single biggest CD8+ clone made up more than 20% of CD8+ cells. No significant CD8+ T-cell clonality difference was found between rheumatoid arthritis patients and age-matched controls.

A note on this clone: No antigen is known for it.

Original methodology: Expanded CD8+ clones from patients, those larger than 1%, seldom had a match among published virus-specific TCRB sequences. Produced via immunoSEQ multiplex PCR; TCRdb's table is partial and in-frame only. V and J calls and clone size are copied from that table; D and trimming were computed from the DNA. This sample yields fewer than 11,000 clones, of which around four fifths are seen a single time; about 8% belongs to the top ten. This sequence joins TRBV27 and TRBJ2-1, with TRBD1 as a possible D gene (6 bases). The sequence was obtained from an adult with rheumatoid arthritis. The sample comprised CD8+ T cells sorted from blood. CDR3 nucleotides: TGTGCCAGCGGCTACAGGGAATACAATGAGCAGTTCTTC. It encodes CASGYREYNEQFF.